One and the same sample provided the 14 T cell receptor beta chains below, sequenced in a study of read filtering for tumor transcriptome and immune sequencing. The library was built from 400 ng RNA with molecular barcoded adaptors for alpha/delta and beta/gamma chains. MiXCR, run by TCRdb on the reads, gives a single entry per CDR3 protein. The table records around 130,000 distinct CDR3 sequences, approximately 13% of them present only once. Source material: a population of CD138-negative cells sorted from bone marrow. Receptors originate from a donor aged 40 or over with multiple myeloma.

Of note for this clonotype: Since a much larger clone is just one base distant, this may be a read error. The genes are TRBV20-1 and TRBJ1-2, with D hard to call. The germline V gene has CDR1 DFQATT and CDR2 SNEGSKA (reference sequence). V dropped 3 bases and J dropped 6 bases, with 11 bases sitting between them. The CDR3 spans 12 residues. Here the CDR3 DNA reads TGCAGTGCTAGCGTCGGGCAGCATGGCTACACCTTC. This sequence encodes CSASVGQHGYTF.

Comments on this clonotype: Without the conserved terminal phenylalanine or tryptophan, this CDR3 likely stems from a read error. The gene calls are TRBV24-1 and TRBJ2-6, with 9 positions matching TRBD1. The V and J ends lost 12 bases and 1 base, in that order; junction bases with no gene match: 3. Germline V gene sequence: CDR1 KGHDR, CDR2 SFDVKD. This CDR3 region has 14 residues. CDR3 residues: CAAGQGSGANVLTS. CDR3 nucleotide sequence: TGTGCCGCCGGACAGGGGTCTGGGGCCAACGTCCTGACTTCC.

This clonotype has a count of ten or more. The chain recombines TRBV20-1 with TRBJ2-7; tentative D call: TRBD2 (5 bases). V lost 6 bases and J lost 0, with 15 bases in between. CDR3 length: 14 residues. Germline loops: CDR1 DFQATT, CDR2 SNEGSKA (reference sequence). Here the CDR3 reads CSALRDTNSYEQYF. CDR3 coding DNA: TGCAGTGCGCTCCGGGATACCAACTCCTACGAGCAGTACTTC.

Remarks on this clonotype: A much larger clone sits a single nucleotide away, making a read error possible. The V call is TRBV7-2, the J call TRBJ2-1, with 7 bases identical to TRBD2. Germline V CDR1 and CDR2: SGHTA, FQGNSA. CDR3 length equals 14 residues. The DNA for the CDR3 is TGTGCCAGCGCCTTGGGCGGGAGCGACAATGGGCAGTTCTTC. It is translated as CASALGGSDNGQFF. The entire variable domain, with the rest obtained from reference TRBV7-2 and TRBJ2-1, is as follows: GAGVSQSPSNKVTEKGKDVELRCDPISGHTALYWYRQSLGQGLEFLIYFQGNSAPDKSGLPSDRFSAERTGGSVSTLTIQRTQQEDSAVYLCASALGGSDNGQFFGPGTRLTVL.

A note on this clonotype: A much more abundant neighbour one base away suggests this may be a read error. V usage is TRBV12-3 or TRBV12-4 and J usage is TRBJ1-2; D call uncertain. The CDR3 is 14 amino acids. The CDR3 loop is CASSLKVSGYSYTF. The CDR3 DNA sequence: TGTGCCAGCAGTTTAAAAGTTTCTGGCTATAGCTACACCTTC.

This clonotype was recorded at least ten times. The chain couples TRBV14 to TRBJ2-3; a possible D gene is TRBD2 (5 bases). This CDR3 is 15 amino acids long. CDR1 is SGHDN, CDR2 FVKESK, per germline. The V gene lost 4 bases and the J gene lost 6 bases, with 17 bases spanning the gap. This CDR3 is CASSPGMSALDTQYF. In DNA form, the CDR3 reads TGTGCCAGCAGCCCGGGGATGAGCGCCCTGGATACGCAGTATTTT.

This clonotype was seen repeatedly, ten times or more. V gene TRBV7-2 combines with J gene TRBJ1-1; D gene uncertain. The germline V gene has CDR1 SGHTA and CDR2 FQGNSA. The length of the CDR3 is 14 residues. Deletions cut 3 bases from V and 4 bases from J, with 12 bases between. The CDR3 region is CASSFLGRFTEAFF. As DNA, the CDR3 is TGTGCCAGCAGCTTCCTAGGGAGGTTCACTGAAGCTTTCTTT.

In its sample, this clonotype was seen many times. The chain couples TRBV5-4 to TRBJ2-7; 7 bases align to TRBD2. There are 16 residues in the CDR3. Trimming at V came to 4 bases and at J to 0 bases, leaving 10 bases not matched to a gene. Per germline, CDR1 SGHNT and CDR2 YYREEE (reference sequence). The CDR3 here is CASSQAAGGSSYEQYF. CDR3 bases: TGTGCCAGCAGCCAGGCCGCCGGCGGGAGCTCCTACGAGCAGTACTTC.

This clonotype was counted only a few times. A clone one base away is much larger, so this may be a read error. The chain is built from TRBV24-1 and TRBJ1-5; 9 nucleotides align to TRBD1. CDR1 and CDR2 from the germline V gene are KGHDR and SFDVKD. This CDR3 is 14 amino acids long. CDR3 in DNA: TGTGCCGCCAGACAGGGGGGAGGCAATCAGCCCCAGCATTTT. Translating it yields CAARQGGGNQPQHF.

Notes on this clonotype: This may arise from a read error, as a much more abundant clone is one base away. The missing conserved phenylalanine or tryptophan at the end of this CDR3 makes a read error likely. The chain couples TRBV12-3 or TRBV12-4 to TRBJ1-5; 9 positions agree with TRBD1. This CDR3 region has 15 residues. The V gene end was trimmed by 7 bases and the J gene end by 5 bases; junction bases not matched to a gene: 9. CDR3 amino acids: CASNLQGALYQPQHS. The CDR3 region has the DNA TGTGCCAGCAACCTACAGGGGGCCTTATATCAGCCCCAGCATTCT.

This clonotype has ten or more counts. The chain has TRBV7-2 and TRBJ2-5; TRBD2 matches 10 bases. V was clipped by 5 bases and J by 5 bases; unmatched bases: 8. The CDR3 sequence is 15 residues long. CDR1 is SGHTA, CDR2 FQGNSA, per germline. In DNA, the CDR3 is TGTGCCAGCAGCCTGAAGCGGGAGGGCCTGGAGACCCAGTACTTC. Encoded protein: CASSLKREGLETQYF.

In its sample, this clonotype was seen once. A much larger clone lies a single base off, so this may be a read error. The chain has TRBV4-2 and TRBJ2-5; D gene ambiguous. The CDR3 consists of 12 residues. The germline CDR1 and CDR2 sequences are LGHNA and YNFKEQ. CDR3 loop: CASSFSSETQCF. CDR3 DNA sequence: TGTGCCAGCAGCTTTAGCAGTGAGACCCAGTGCTTC.

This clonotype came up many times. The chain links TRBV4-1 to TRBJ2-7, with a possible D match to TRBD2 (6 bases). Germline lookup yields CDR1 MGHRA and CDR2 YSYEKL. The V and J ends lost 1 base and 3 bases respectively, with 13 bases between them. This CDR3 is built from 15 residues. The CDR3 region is CASSQAGTGGYEQYF. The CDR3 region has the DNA TGCGCCAGCAGCCAAGCCGGGACCGGGGGCTACGAGCAGTACTTC.

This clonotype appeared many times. The CDR3 sequence: CASSLGQGDTEAFF. The DNA for the CDR3 is TGTGCCAGCAGCTTGGGACAGGGAGACACTGAAGCTTTCTTT. The V and J genes are TRBV27 and TRBJ1-1; 9 bases line up with TRBD1. This CDR3 has 14 residues. V lost 6 bases to trimming and J lost 3 bases; unmatched junction nucleotides: 5. The germline CDR1 and CDR2 sequences are MNHEY and SMNVEV (reference sequence).